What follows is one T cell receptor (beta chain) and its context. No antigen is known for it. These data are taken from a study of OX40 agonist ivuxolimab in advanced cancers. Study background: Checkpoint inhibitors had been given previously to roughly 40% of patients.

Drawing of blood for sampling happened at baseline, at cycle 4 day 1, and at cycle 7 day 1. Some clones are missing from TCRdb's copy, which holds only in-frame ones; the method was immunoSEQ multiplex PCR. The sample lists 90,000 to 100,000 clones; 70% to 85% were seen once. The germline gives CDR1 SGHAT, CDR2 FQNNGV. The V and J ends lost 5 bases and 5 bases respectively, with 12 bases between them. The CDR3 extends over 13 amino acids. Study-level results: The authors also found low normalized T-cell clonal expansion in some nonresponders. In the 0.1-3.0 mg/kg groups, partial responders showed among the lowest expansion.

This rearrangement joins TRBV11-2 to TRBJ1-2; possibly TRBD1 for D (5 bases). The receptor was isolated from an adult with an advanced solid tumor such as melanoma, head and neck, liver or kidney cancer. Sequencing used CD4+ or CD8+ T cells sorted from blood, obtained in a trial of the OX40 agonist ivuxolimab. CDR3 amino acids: CASSLSTDYGYTF. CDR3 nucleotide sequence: TGTGCCAGCAGCCTCTCGACAGATTATGGCTACACCTTC.